The 24 T cell receptor beta chains reported below all come from one sample, sequenced in a study of shared clonotypes between healthy human individuals. CD45RO-negative CD8 cells positively selected for CCR7 made up the naive population, which excluded terminally differentiated effector memory CD45RA+ cells. Profiled with immunoSEQ multiplex PCR; TCRdb holds only in-frame clones, not every one. The sample yields a few million clones, 80% to 95% seen once. Sequenced: naive CD8+ T cells from PBMCs. The receptors were gathered from a young man in good health. Some clones in this sample may be carry-over from other donors' samples.

Comment on this clone: This specimen includes other DNA sequences encoding the same CDR3. In DNA, the CDR3 is TGTGCCAGCAGTTTAGGGGACACCTACGAGCAGTACTTC. This translates into CASSLGDTYEQYF. V is TRBV27 and J is TRBJ2-7; possibly TRBD1 for D (6 bases). With 2 bases removed from V and 2 bases from J, the gap between germline ends came to 7 bases. CDR1 is MNHEY, CDR2 SMNVEV, per germline (reference sequence). This CDR3 has 13 amino acids.

This chain connects TRBV11-2 to TRBJ2-7; D call uncertain. Germline CDR1 and CDR2: SGHAT and FQNNGV. This CDR3 is built from 12 residues. V lost 3 bases to trimming and J lost 6 bases, with 9 bases between them. CDR3 loop: CASSLLVAEQYF. The DNA for the CDR3 is TGTGCCAGCAGCTTGCTTGTGGCCGAGCAGTACTTC.

The gene calls are TRBV5-4 and TRBJ2-7, with D maybe TRBD2 (5 bases). Trimming left V 3 bases short and J 0 bases short, with 10 bases between. The CDR3 sequence is 14 residues long. Germline V gene sequence: CDR1 SGHNT, CDR2 YYREEE (reference sequence). CDR3 protein: CASSSLGLSYEQYF. CDR3 nucleotide sequence: TGTGCCAGCAGCTCCCTCGGACTCTCCTACGAGCAGTACTTC.

The V gene is TRBV29-1, the J gene TRBJ2-1; 7 nucleotides line up with TRBD1. Germline V gives CDR1 SQVTM, CDR2 ANQGSEA. With 4 bases clipped from V and 1 base from J, the junction kept 4 bases outside the gene matches. CDR3 length: 14 residues. The CDR3 here is CSVVGGLSYNEQFF. CDR3 DNA: TGCAGCGTTGTAGGGGGCCTTTCCTACAATGAGCAGTTCTTC.

The chain couples TRBV5-4 to TRBJ2-7; D unresolved. Germline V gene lookup returns CDR1 SGHNT and CDR2 YYREEE (reference sequence). This CDR3 spans 13 amino acids. V was clipped by 4 bases and J by 2 bases, with 10 bases between them. CDR3 loop: CASSPRPTYEQYF. Written as DNA, the CDR3 is TGTGCCAGCAGCCCGAGGCCCACCTACGAGCAGTACTTC.

The V gene is TRBV4-1, the J gene TRBJ2-7; D gene uncertain. Germline values: CDR1 MGHRA, CDR2 YSYEKL. V gave up 0 bases and J gave up 5 bases, with 5 bases separating them. The CDR3 is 12 residues long. The CDR3 bases are TGCGCCAGCAGCCAAGACGGGCACGAGCAGTACTTC. Translating it yields CASSQDGHEQYF.

This chain links TRBV6-1 with TRBJ2-7, with D uncertain. Trimming stripped 1 base from V and 0 bases from J, with 13 bases between. The CDR3 covers 16 residues. The germline V gene has CDR1 MNHNS and CDR2 SASEGT. The CDR3 region is CASSEELGFGSYEQYF. DNA of the CDR3: TGTGCCAGCAGTGAAGAGCTGGGCTTCGGCTCCTACGAGCAGTACTTC.

The V gene is TRBV19, the J gene TRBJ2-3; 8 nucleotides align to TRBD1. V shed 3 bases and J 6 bases; nucleotides not matched to a gene: 8. The CDR3 sequence is 15 residues long. Germline V lookup: CDR1 LNHDA, CDR2 SQIVND (reference sequence). The CDR3 sequence is CASSIKDRAGDTQYF. The DNA for the CDR3 is TGTGCCAGTAGTATTAAGGACAGGGCCGGGGATACGCAGTATTTT.

The rearrangement links TRBV29-1 to TRBJ2-3; 14 positions match TRBD2. The V gene end was trimmed by 7 bases and the J gene end by 4 bases; junction bases not matched to a gene: 7. Germline CDR1 is SQVTM and CDR2 is ANQGSEA. The CDR3 consists of 15 residues. CDR3 amino acids: CSDQGTSGSSDTQYF. CDR3 in DNA: TGCAGCGATCAAGGGACTAGCGGGAGCTCAGATACGCAGTATTTT.

The rearrangement joins TRBV28 to TRBJ1-2; D unresolved. Germline V gene sequence: CDR1 MDHEN, CDR2 SYDVKM. The CDR3 length is 14 residues. The V and J ends lost 3 bases and 4 bases respectively, with 12 bases between them. CDR3 amino acids: CASSFMSRVYGYTF. CDR3 nucleotide sequence: TGTGCCAGCAGTTTTATGAGCAGAGTCTATGGCTACACCTTC.

The table lists this clone with a few counts. Other DNA variants within this sample encode the same CDR3. Here the CDR3 DNA reads TGTGCCAGCAGCTCCTCCTACGAGCAGTACTTC. The encoded protein is CASSSSYEQYF. The chain links TRBV5-6 to TRBJ2-7; D is undetermined. Germline loops: CDR1 SGHDT, CDR2 YYEEEE. This CDR3 region has 11 residues. Trimming took off 3 bases at V and 0 bases at J, with 1 base between the two ends. The full variable domain, rest sourced from reference TRBV5-6 and TRBJ2-7, is DAGVTQSPTHLIKTRGQQVTLRCSPKSGHDTVSWYQQALGQGPQFIFQYYEEEERQRGNFPDRFSGHQFPNYSSELNVNALLLGDSALYLCASSSSYEQYFGPGTRLTVT.

The chain employs TRBV30 and TRBJ2-7; no clear D gene. Germline CDR1 and CDR2: GTSNPN and SVGIG (reference sequence). This CDR3 is built from 13 residues. The V end lost 0 bases, the J end lost 4 bases, and 10 bases lay between the germline ends. CDR3 loop: CAWSVVGFYEQYF. The CDR3 bases are TGTGCCTGGAGTGTAGTTGGGTTTTACGAGCAGTACTTC.

The chain couples TRBV5-8 to TRBJ2-7, with 8 bases identical to TRBD1. This CDR3 has 15 amino acids. Germline trimming cut 1 base from V and 6 bases from J; bases unmatched to any gene: 9. Germline V gene sequence: CDR1 SGHTS, CDR2 YDEGEE. CDR3 in DNA: TGTGCCAGCAGCTTGAGGACAGGGATGATTCGCGAGCAGTACTTC. This sequence encodes CASSLRTGMIREQYF.

Comment on this clone: The same CDR3 arises from other DNA sequences in this sample as well. As DNA, the CDR3 is TGTGCCAGCAGATCCGGGACTAGCGTCTACGAGCAGTACTTC. Protein sequence: CASRSGTSVYEQYF. The gene calls are TRBV27 and TRBJ2-7; 10 nucleotides agree with TRBD2. The CDR3 spans 14 residues. The germline CDR1 and CDR2 sequences are MNHEY and SMNVEV (reference sequence). J gave up 3 bases and V 6 bases, and 5 bases lay outside the gene matches.

The chain is built from TRBV19 and TRBJ1-1; D is ambiguous. V was trimmed by 5 bases and J by 5 bases, leaving 12 bases between them. The CDR3 totals 13 residues. CDR1 and CDR2 from the germline V gene are LNHDA and SQIVND (reference sequence). Here the CDR3 DNA reads TGTGCCAGTAGTGCCCGGGCTCGGACTGAAGCTTTCTTT. This encodes CASSARARTEAFF.

The V and J genes are TRBV2 and TRBJ2-2; 9 bases agree with TRBD2. Germline V gene lookup returns CDR1 SNHLY and CDR2 FYNNEI. This CDR3 region has 17 residues. Losses at the gene ends were 2 bases for V and 0 bases for J; bases not matched to a gene: 4. The CDR3 loop reads CASSELAGNSNTGELFF. The DNA of the CDR3 is TGTGCCAGCAGTGAACTAGCGGGGAACTCGAACACCGGGGAGCTGTTTTTT.

This rearrangement joins TRBV4-1 to TRBJ1-1; D perhaps matches TRBD1 (5 bases). CDR1 and CDR2 from the germline V gene are MGHRA and YSYEKL. Trimming stripped 1 base from V and 1 base from J, with 10 bases between. The CDR3 runs 15 residues. The CDR3 DNA sequence: TGCGCCAGCAGCCAAGTCATACAGGCGAACACTGAAGCTTTCTTT. This codes for CASSQVIQANTEAFF.

V gene TRBV27 combines with J gene TRBJ1-2; TRBD1 matches at 10 bases. V trimming: 6 bases; J trimming: 0 bases; junction bases outside the gene matches: 1. Per the germline V gene, CDR1 is MNHEY and CDR2 is SMNVEV (reference sequence). This CDR3 contains 14 residues. CDR3 nucleotide sequence: TGTGCCAGCAGGGACAGGGGGACTAACTATGGCTACACCTTC. It yields the protein CASRDRGTNYGYTF.

The chain links TRBV4-1 to TRBJ2-7, with TRBD1 identical over 8 bases. CDR1 MGHRA and CDR2 YSYEKL come from the germline V gene. The trim removed 3 bases at V and 4 bases at J, leaving 5 bases unmatched. The CDR3 consists of 14 residues. The chain's CDR3 is CASSHGDRGYEQYF. CDR3 nucleotides: TGCGCCAGCAGCCATGGAGACAGGGGATACGAGCAGTACTTC.

For this clone: This CDR3 is also generated by other DNA sequences in the sample. This chain uses TRBV7-9 with TRBJ1-2; the D gene is possibly TRBD1 (5 bases). V gave up 0 bases and J gave up 2 bases, with 7 bases separating them. CDR3 size: 14 residues. Germline V gene data show CDR1 as SEHNR and CDR2 as FQNEAQ (reference sequence). The CDR3 nucleotides are TGTGCCAGCAGCTTAGCTGGGGACAACTATGGCTACACCTTC. Protein: CASSLAGDNYGYTF. The complete variable domain, with remaining parts taken from reference TRBV7-9 and TRBJ1-2, reads DTGVSQNPRHKITKRGQNVTFRCDPISEHNRLYWYRQTLGQGPEFLTYFQNEAQLEKSRLLSDRFSAERPKGSFSTLEIQRTEQGDSAMYLCASSLAGDNYGYTFGSGTRLTVV.

The chain couples TRBV2 to TRBJ2-3, with D perhaps matching TRBD2 (5 bases). V was shortened by 3 bases and J by 6 bases, with 25 bases between the two germline ends. Germline CDR1 SNHLY, CDR2 FYNNEI. The CDR3 contains 18 residues. The CDR3 spells CASSETTLEYGVADTQYF. The CDR3 nucleotides read TGTGCCAGCAGTGAGACTACCTTAGAGTACGGAGTGGCGGATACGCAGTATTTT.

On this clone: Other nucleotide sequences from this sample produce the same CDR3. J is TRBJ2-7 and V is TRBV19; no clear D. Germline CDR1 and CDR2: LNHDA and SQIVND (reference sequence). This CDR3 contains 13 residues. The ends were cut back, 5 bases at V and 4 bases at J, with 12 bases in the middle. DNA of the CDR3: TGTGCCAGTAGTCCAAGGGATAGGTACGAGCAGTACTTC. It codes for CASSPRDRYEQYF.

The V gene is TRBV28, the J gene TRBJ1-1; a weak D match, TRBD1 (6 bases). Germline assignment: CDR1 MDHEN and CDR2 SYDVKM. V shed 6 bases and J shed 0 bases, with 11 bases lying between them. The CDR3 is made up of 14 amino acids. The CDR3 DNA reads as TGTGCCAGCAGGACGGGACAACTGAACACTGAAGCTTTCTTT. As protein: CASRTGQLNTEAFF.

The chain couples TRBV6-4 to TRBJ2-1; D is undetermined. The germline V gene has CDR1 MRHNA and CDR2 SNTAGT. The ends were cut back, 5 bases at V and 6 bases at J, with 11 bases in the middle. The CDR3 has 13 residues. The CDR3: CASSMGIRNEQFF. The DNA for the CDR3 is TGTGCCAGCAGTATGGGGATCCGCAATGAGCAGTTCTTC.